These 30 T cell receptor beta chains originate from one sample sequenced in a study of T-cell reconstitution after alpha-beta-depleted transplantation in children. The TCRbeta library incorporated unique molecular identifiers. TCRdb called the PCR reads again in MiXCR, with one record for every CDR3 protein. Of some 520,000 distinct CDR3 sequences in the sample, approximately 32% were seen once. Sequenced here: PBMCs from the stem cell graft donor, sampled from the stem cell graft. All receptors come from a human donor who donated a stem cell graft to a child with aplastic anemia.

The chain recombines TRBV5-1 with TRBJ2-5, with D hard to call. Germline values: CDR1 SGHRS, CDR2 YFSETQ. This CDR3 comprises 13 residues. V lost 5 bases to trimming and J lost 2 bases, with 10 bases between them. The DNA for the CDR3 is TGCGCCAGCAGGTCCAGCGTGCAAGAGACCCAGTACTTC. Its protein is CASRSSVQETQYF.

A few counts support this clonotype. CDR3 residues: CASSQGKSKSYEQYF. The CDR3 DNA reads as TGTGCCAGCAGCCAGGGGAAAAGCAAATCCTACGAGCAGTACTTC. The chain joins TRBV9 to TRBJ2-7; D may be TRBD1 (6 bases). This CDR3 contains 15 residues. CDR1 SGDLS and CDR2 YYNGEE come from the germline V gene. V was trimmed by 4 bases and J by 1 base, leaving 15 bases between them.

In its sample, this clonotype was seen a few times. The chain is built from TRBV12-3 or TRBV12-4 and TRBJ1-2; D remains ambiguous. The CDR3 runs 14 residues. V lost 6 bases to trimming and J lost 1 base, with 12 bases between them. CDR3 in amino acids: CASRQSGSNYGYTF. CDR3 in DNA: TGTGCCAGCAGACAATCCGGGAGTAACTATGGCTACACCTTC.

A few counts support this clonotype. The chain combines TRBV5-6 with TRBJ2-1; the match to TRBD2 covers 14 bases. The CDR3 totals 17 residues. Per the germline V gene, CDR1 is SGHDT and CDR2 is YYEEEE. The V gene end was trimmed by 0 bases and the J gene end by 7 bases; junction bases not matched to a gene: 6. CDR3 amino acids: CASSLVPGTSGSNEQFF. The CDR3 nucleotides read TGTGCCAGCAGCTTGGTCCCTGGGACTAGCGGGAGTAATGAGCAGTTCTTC.

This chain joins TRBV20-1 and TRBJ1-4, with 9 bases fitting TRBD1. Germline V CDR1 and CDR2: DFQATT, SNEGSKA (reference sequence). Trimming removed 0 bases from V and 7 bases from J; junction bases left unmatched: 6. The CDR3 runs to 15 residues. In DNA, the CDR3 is TGCAGTGCTAGAGATCCGGGACAGGGCGGTGAAAAACTGTTTTTT. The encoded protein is CSARDPGQGGEKLFF.

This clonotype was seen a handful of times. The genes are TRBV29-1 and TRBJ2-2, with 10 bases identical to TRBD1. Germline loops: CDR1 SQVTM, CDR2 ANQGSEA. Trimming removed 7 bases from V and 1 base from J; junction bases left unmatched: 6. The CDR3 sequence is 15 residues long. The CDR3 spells CSAEDRGRNTGELFF. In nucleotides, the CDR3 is TGCAGCGCCGAGGACAGGGGGAGGAACACCGGGGAGCTGTTTTTT.

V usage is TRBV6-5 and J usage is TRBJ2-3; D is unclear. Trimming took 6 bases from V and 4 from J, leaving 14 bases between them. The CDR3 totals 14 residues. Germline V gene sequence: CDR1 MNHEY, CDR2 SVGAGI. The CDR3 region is CASRYSPRPDTQYF. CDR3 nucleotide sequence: TGTGCCAGCAGGTACAGCCCTCGACCAGATACGCAGTATTTT.

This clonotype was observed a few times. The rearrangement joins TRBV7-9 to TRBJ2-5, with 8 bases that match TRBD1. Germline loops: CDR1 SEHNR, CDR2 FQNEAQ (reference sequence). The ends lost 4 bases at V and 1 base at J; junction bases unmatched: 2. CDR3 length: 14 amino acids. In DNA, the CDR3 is TGTGCCAGCAGCTCAGGGGGCCCCCAAGAGACCCAGTACTTC. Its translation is CASSSGGPQETQYF.

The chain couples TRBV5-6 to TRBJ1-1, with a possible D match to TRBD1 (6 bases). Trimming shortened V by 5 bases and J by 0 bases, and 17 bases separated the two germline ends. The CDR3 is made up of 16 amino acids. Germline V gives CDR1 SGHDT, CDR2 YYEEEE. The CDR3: CASRGGMGIMNTEAFF. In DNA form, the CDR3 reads TGTGCCAGCAGAGGGGGTATGGGCATCATGAACACTGAAGCTTTCTTT. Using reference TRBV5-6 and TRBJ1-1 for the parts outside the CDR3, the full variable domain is DAGVTQSPTHLIKTRGQQVTLRCSPKSGHDTVSWYQQALGQGPQFIFQYYEEEERQRGNFPDRFSGHQFPNYSSELNVNALLLGDSALYLCASRGGMGIMNTEAFFGQGTRLTVV.

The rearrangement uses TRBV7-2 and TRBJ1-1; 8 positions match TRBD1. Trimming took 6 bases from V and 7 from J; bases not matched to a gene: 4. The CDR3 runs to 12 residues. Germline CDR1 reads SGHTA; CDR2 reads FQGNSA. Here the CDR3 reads CASSRQGIEAFF. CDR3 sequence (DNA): TGTGCCAGCAGTCGACAGGGGATTGAAGCTTTCTTT.

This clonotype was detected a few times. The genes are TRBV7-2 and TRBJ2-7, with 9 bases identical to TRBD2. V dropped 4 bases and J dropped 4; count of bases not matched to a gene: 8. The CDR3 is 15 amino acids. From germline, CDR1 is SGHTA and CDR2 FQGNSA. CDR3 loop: CASSSLGLADYEQYF. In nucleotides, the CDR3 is TGTGCCAGCAGCTCGTTGGGACTAGCAGATTACGAGCAGTACTTC.

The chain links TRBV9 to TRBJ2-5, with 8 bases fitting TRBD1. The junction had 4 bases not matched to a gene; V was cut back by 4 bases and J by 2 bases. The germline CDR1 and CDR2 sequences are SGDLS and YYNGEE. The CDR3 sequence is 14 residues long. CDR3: CASSPGGYQETQYF. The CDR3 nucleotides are TGTGCCAGCAGCCCAGGGGGCTATCAAGAGACCCAGTACTTC.

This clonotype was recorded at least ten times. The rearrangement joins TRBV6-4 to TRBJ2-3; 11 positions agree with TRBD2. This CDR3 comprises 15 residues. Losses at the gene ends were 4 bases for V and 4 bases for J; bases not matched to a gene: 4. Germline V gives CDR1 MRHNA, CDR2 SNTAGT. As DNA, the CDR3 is TGTGCCAGCAGTGCTACTAGCGGGAGCGCAGATACGCAGTATTTT. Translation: CASSATSGSADTQYF.

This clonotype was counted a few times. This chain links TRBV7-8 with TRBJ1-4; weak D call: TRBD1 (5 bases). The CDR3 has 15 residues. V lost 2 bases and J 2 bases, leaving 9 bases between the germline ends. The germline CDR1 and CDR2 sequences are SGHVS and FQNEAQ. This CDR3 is CASSLRGPTNEKLFF. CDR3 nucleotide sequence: TGTGCCAGCAGCTTAAGGGGACCCACTAATGAAAAACTGTTTTTT.

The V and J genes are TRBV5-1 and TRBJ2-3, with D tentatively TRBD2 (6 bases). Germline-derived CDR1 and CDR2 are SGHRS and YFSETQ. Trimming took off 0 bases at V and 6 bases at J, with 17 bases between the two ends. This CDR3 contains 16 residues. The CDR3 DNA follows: TGCGCCAGCAGCTTGGGTAGCGGACTCGTTTTTGATACGCAGTATTTT. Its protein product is CASSLGSGLVFDTQYF.

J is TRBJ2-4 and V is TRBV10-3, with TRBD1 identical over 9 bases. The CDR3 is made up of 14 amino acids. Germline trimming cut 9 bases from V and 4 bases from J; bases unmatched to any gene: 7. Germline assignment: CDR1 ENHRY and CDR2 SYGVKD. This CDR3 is CAIGGGTGKNIQYF. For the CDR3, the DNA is TGTGCCATAGGGGGCGGGACAGGGAAAAACATTCAGTACTTC.

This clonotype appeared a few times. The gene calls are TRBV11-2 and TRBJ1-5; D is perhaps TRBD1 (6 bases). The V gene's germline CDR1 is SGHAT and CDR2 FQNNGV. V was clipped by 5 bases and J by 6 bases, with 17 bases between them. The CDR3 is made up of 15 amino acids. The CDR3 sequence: CASSRGGAGAQPQHF. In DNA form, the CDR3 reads TGTGCCAGCAGCCGGGGGGGGGCAGGAGCTCAGCCCCAGCATTTT.

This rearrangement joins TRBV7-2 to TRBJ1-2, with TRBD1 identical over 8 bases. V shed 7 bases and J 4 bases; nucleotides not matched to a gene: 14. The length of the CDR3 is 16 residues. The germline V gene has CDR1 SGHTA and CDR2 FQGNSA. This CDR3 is CASNQNTGGIGYGYTF. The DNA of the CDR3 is TGTGCCAGCAACCAAAACACAGGGGGAATTGGCTATGGCTACACCTTC. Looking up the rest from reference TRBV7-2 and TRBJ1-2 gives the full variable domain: GAGVSQSPSNKVTEKGKDVELRCDPISGHTALYWYRQSLGQGLEFLIYFQGNSAPDKSGLPSDRFSAERTGGSVSTLTIQRTQQEDSAVYLCASNQNTGGIGYGYTFGSGTRLTVV.

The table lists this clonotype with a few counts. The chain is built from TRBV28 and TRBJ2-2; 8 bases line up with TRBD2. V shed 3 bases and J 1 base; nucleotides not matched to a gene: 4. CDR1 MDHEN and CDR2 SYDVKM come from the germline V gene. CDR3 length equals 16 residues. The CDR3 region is CASSFRAGVNTGELFF. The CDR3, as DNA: TGTGCCAGCAGTTTCAGAGCGGGAGTGAACACCGGGGAGCTGTTTTTT. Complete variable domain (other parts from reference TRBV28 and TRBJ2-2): DVKVTQSSRYLVKRTGEKVFLECVQDMDHENMFWYRQDPGLGLRLIYFSYDVKMKEKGDIPEGYSVSREKKERFSLILESASTNQTSMYLCASSFRAGVNTGELFFGEGSRLTVL.

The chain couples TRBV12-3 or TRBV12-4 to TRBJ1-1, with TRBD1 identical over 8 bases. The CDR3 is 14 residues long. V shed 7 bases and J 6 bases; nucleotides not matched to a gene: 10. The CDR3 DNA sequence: TGTGCCAGCAAAAAGACAGGGGAAGACGCTGAAGCTTTCTTT. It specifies CASKKTGEDAEAFF.

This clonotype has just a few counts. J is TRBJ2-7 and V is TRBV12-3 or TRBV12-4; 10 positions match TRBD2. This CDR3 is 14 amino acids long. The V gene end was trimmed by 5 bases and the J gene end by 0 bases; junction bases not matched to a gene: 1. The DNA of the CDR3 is TGTGCCAGCAGTAGCGGGAGGGCCTCCTACGAGCAGTACGTC. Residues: CASSSGRASYEQYV.

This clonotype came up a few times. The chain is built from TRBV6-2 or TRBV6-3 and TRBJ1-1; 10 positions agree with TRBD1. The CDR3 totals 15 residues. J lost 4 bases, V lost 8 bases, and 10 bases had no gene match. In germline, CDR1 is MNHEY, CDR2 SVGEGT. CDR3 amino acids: CASRDRGALGTEAFF. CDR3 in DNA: TGTGCCAGCCGGGACAGGGGTGCATTGGGCACTGAAGCTTTCTTT.

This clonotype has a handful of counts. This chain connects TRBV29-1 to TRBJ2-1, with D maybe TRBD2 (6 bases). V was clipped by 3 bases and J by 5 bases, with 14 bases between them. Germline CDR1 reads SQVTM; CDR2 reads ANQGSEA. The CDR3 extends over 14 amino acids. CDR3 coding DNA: TGCAGCGTTGAGCCCAGACTAGTCCACAATGAGCAGTTCTTC. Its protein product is CSVEPRLVHNEQFF.

Here the CDR3 reads CSVYIGTVDLNTEAFF. CDR3 DNA sequence: TGCAGCGTTTATATCGGGACAGTTGACTTGAACACTGAAGCTTTCTTT. V gene TRBV29-1 combines with J gene TRBJ1-1, with 7 nucleotides matching TRBD1. Germline V CDR1 and CDR2: SQVTM, ANQGSEA. The V segment lost 5 bases and the J segment 0 bases; nucleotides outside the gene matches: 12. The CDR3 is 16 amino acids.

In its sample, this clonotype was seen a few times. CDR3 sequence: CASSSQGPRMVGTEAFF. The CDR3 DNA reads TGTGCCAGCAGCTCCCAGGGTCCTCGCATGGTAGGAACTGAAGCTTTCTTT. J is TRBJ1-1 and V is TRBV5-5, with D perhaps matching TRBD1 (5 bases). Trimming removed 3 bases at V and 5 bases at J, with 23 bases between. Germline lookup yields CDR1 SGHKS and CDR2 YYEKEE (reference sequence). The CDR3 consists of 17 residues. The full variable domain, rest sourced from reference TRBV5-5 and TRBJ1-1, is DAGVTQSPTHLIKTRGQQVTLRCSPISGHKSVSWYQQVLGQGPQFIFQYYEKEERGRGNFPDRFSARQFPNYSSELNVNALLLGDSALYLCASSSQGPRMVGTEAFFGQGTRLTVV.

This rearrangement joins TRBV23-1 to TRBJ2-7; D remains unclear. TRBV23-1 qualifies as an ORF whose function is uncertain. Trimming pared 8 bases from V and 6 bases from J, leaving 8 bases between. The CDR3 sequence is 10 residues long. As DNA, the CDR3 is TGCGCCAGCTCTCAGACCGAGCAGTACGTC. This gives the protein CASSQTEQYV.

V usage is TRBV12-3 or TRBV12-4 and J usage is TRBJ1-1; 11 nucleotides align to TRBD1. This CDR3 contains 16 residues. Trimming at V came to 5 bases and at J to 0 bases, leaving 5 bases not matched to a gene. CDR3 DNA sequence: TGTGCCAGCAGTCCAGGGGACAGGGGGATGAACACTGAAGCTTTCTTT. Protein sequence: CASSPGDRGMNTEAFF.

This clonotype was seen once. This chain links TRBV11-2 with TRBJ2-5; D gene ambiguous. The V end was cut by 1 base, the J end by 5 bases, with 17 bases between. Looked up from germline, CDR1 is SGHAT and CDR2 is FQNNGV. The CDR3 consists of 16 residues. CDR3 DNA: TGTGCCAGCAGCTTAGTCCAGTGGTACCCCTCGGAGACCCAGTACTTC. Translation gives CASSLVQWYPSETQYF.

Here the CDR3 reads CASSEPGRSSYGYTF. The CDR3 coding sequence is TGTGCCAGCAGTGAACCGGGACGCTCAAGCTATGGCTACACCTTC. This chain links TRBV25-1 with TRBJ1-2; D possibly corresponds to TRBD1 (5 bases). Trimming left V 2 bases short and J 4 bases short, with 14 bases between. CDR3 size: 15 residues. Germline V gene sequence: CDR1 MGHDK, CDR2 SYGVNS.

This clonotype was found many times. CDR3 nucleotide sequence: TGCGCCAGCAGAGGACATCTAGCGGGAGGCACCGGGGAGCTGTTTTTT. Protein sequence: CASRGHLAGGTGELFF. V usage is TRBV5-1 and J usage is TRBJ2-2, with TRBD2 matching 11 bases. Germline V gene sequence: CDR1 SGHRS, CDR2 YFSETQ. Trimming at V came to 5 bases and at J to 4 bases, leaving 7 bases not matched to a gene. This CDR3 spans 16 amino acids.